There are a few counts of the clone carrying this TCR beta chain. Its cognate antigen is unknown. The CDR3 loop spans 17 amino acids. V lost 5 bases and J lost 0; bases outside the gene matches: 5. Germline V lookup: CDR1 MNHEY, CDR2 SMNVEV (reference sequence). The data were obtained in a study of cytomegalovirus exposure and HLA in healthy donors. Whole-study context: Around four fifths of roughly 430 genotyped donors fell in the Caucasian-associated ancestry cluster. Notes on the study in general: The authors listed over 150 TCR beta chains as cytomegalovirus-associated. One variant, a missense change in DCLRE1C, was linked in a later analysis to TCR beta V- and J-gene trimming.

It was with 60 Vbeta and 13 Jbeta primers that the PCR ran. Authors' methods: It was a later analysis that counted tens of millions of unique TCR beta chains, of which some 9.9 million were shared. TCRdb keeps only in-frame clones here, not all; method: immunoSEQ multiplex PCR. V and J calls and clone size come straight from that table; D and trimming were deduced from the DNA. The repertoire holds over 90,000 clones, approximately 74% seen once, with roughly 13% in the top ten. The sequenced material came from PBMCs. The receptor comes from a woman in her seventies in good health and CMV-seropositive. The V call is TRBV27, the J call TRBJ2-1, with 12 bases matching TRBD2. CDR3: CASSAGLAGSSYNEQFF. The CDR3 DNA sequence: TGTGCCAGCAGTGCCGGACTAGCGGGGAGCTCCTACAATGAGCAGTTCTTC.